This paragraph covers one TCR beta chain sequence. This record comes from a study of early T cells in non-severe SARS-CoV-2 infection. TCRdb called the 5' RACE reads again in MiXCR, with one record for every CDR3 protein. This repertoire shows 70,000 to 95,000 distinct CDR3 sequences, 11% to 15% found once; its top ten account for approximately 9.9%. Trimming took off 6 bases at V and 7 bases at J, with 13 bases between the two ends. This CDR3 comprises 13 residues. The receptor was derived from an adult who was a healthcare worker with PCR-confirmed SARS-CoV-2 infection or an uninfected control (not recorded which). The genes are TRBV12-3 or TRBV12-4 and TRBJ2-1; D is perhaps TRBD1 (6 bases). Sequenced sample: whole blood. This CDR3 is CASSPGVGNEQFF. As DNA, the CDR3 is TGTGCCAGCAGCCCAGGGGTGGGGAATGAGCAGTTCTTC.